This TCR beta chain is from a study of T-cell memory formation after mild COVID-19. Trimming removed 9 bases from V and 8 bases from J; junction bases left unmatched: 10. The germline CDR1 and CDR2 sequences are ENHRY and SYGVKD. CDR3 length equals 13 residues. Each CDR3 protein gets one entry after TCRdb re-called the 5' RACE reads with MiXCR. Here the sample spans under 300,000 distinct CDR3 sequences, over 15% being singletons. The chain joins TRBV10-3 to TRBJ1-1; 9 bases are shared with TRBD1. Source material: PBMCs or a T cell subset sorted from them (not recorded which). This TCR was sampled from a young man who had mild COVID-19 (a few samples of this study predate the infection). Cell type and time point are not known. CDR3 loop: CAISGTGLMEAFF. The CDR3 region has the DNA TGTGCCATTTCCGGGACAGGGCTCATGGAAGCTTTCTTT.